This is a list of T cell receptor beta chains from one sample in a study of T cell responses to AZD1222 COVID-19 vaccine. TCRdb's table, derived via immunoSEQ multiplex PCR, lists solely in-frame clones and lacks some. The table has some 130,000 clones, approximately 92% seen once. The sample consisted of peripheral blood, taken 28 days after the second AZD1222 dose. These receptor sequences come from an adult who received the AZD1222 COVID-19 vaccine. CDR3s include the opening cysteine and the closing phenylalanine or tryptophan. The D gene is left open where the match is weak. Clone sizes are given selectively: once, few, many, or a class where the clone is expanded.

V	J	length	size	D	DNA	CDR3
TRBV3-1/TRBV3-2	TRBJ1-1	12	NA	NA	TGTGCCAGCAGCCAAGCTAACACTGAAGCTTTCTTT	CASSQANTEAFF
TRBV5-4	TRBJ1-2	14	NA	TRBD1	TGTGCCAGCAGCTGGGACAGCGAACCACATGGCTACACCTTC	CASSWDSEPHGYTF
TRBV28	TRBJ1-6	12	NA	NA	TGTGCCAGCAGTGCCGGGAATTCACCCCTCCACTTT	CASSAGNSPLHF
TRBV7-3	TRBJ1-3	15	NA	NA	TGTGCCAGCAGCTTAACGGGTGCAGGGCCAAACACCATATATTTT	CASSLTGAGPNTIYF
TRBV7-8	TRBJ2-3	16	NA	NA	TGTGCCAGCAGCTCCCCTCCCGCGCTTAGCACAGATACGCAGTATTTT	CASSSPPALSTDTQYF
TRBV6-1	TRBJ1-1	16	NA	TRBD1	TGTGCCAGCAGTGAAGGAAAGAACAGGGGTGGCCCTGAAGCTTTCTTT	CASSEGKNRGGPEAFF
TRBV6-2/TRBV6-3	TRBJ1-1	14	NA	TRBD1	TGTGCCAGCAGTGACGACAGGGGGCCTACTGAAGCTTTCTTT	CASSDDRGPTEAFF
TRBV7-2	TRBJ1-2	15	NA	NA	TGTGCCAGCAGCTTAGGAGGGTTGGGATTCTATGGCTACACCTTC	CASSLGGLGFYGYTF
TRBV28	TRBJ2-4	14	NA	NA	TGTGCCAGCACCACGCCTGGGGCCAAAAACATTCAGTACTTC	CASTTPGAKNIQYF
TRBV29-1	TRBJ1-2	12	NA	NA	TGCAGCGGCGGGGGCAGGGGCTATGGCTACACCTTC	CSGGGRGYGYTF
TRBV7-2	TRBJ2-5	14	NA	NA	TGTGCCAGCAGCTTCGCGGGGGCAGGGGAGACCCAGTACTTC	CASSFAGAGETQYF
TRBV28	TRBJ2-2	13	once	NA	TGTGCCAGCACCTCTTCCACCACCGGGGAGCTGTTTTTT	CASTSSTTGELFF
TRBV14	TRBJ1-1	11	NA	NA	TGTGCCAGCAGCCAGAACACTGAAGCTTTCTTT	CASSQNTEAFF
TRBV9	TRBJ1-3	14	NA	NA	TGTGCCAGCAGCGTAAGGGCGGAGGGAAACACCATATATTTT	CASSVRAEGNTIYF
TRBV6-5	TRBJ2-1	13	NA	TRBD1	TGTGCCAGCAGTTCCCCACAGGGGGATGAGCAGTTCTTC	CASSSPQGDEQFF
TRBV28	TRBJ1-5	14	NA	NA	TGTGCCAGCAGTTTGGGACTGATAAATCAGCCCCAGCATTTT	CASSLGLINQPQHF
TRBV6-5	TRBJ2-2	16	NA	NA	TGTGCCAGCAGTTACGTAGCAACGGCGAACACCGGGGAGCTGTTTTTT	CASSYVATANTGELFF
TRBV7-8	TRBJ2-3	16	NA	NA	TGTGCCAGCAGCTTAGTGACGGGAGCTAGCACAGATACGCAGTATTTT	CASSLVTGASTDTQYF
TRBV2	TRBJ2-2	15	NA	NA	TGTGCCAGCAGTGAAGACAGGGTATATCCCGGGGAGCTGTTTTTT	CASSEDRVYPGELFF
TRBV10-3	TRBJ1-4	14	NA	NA	TGTGCCATCAGTGAGACAGGGTTCGGCGAAAAACTGTTTTTT	CAISETGFGEKLFF
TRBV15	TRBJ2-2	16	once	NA	TGTGCCACCAGCCCCGCTGACTTTGAGTTGTCCGGGGAGCTGTTTTTT	CATSPADFELSGELFF
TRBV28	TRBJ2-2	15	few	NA	TGTGCCAGCAGCCTCCCGGGGCTCAGCACCGGGGAGCTGTTTTTT	CASSLPGLSTGELFF
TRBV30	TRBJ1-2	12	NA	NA	TGTGCCTGGGCACAGGGCAACTATGGCTACACCTTC	CAWAQGNYGYTF
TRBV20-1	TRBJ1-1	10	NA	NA	TGCAGTGCCTACAGCACTGAAGCTTTCTTT	CSAYSTEAFF
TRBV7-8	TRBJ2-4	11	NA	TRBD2	TGTGCCAGCAGCCGGGGGGGTCTGGGGTACTTC	CASSRGGLGYF
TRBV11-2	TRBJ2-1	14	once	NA	TGTGCCAGCAGCTTAGACTCTATTTACAATGAGCAGTTCTTC	CASSLDSIYNEQFF
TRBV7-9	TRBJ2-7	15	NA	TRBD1	TGTGCCAGCAGCTTAGGGGACAGGTCCCTCTACGAGCAGTACTTC	CASSLGDRSLYEQYF
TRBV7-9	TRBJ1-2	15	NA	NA	TGTGCCAGCAGCTCCTCCGGGACACCAGCCGATGGCTACACCTTC	CASSSSGTPADGYTF
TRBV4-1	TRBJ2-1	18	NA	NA	TGCGCCAGCAGCCAAGATGTTTCGGACAGAAGCTCCTACAATGAGCAGTTCTTC	CASSQDVSDRSSYNEQFF
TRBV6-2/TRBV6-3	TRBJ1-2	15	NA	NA	TGTGCCAGCAGCCAACCCGGGGTCTCCAACTATGGCTACACCTTC	CASSQPGVSNYGYTF
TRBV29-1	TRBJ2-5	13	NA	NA	TGCAGCGCCGGACGGGACCGAAGGGAGACCCAGTACTTC	CSAGRDRRETQYF
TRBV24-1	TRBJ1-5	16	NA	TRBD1	TGTGCCACCAGTGACCCGGGACAGGGGCCGAATCAGCCCCAGCATTTT	CATSDPGQGPNQPQHF
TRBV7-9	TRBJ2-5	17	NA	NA	TGTGCCAGCAGCTTAGCGCGGTCGGGATTAGTCGGAGAGACCCAGTACTTC	CASSLARSGLVGETQYF
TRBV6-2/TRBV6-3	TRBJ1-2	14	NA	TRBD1	TGTGCCAGCAGCGGACAGGGGGGAACCTATGGCTACACCTTC	CASSGQGGTYGYTF
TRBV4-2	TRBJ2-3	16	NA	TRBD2	TGTGCCAGCAGCCAAGATTCTAGCGGGAGAAAAGATACGCAGTATTTT	CASSQDSSGRKDTQYF
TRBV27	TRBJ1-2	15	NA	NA	TGTGCCAGCACCCGTAACATAGGGTCCGGGTATGGCTACACCTTC	CASTRNIGSGYGYTF
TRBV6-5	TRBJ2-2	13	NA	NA	TGTGCCAGCAGCACAGGGAGGGCCGGGGAGCTGTTTTTT	CASSTGRAGELFF
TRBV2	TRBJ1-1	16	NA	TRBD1	TGTGCCAGCAGTGAATTCTCAGGGGGTACCGCCGGGGGAGCTTTCTTT	CASSEFSGGTAGGAFF
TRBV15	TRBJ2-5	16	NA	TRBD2	TGTGCCACCAGCAGAGGTGTCGGGAGGGGTTCAGAGACCCAGTACTTC	CATSRGVGRGSETQYF
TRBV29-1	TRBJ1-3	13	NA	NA	TGCAGCGTTGAAGGGGGCTCTGGAAACACCATATATTTT	CSVEGGSGNTIYF
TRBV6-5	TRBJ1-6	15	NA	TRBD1	TGTGCCAGCAGCCCCCGACAGGGTAATAGTTCACCCCTCCACTTT	CASSPRQGNSSPLHF
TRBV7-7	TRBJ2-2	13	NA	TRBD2	TGTGCCAGCAGCCCGGGGGGGACCGGGGAGCTGTTTTTT	CASSPGGTGELFF
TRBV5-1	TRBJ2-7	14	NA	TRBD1	TGCGCCAGCAGACGACAGGGTTTCGACTACGAGCAGTACTTC	CASRRQGFDYEQYF
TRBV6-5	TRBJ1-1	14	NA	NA	TGTGCCACACAATGGGTCGGGATCGGCACTGAAGCTTTCTTT	CATQWVGIGTEAFF
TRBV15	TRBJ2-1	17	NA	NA	TGTGCCACCAGCAGAGATGGAGGCCTAGGGACCTACAATGAGCAGTTCTTC	CATSRDGGLGTYNEQFF
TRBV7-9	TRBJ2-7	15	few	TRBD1	TGTGCCAGCAGCTTAGGGACAGGGAAGACCTACGAGCAGTACTTC	CASSLGTGKTYEQYF
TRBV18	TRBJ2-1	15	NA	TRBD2	TGTGCCAGCTCCCTAACTAGCGGGAAAAACAATGAGCAGTTCTTC	CASSLTSGKNNEQFF